This paragraph covers one T cell receptor (beta chain) sequence. Its antigen is unknown. Isolation of CD4+ and CD8+ T cells from PBMCs was achieved by sorting. V dropped 5 bases and J dropped 8 bases, with 10 bases sitting between them. This CDR3 contains 12 residues. The V gene's germline CDR1 is SGHTA and CDR2 FQGNSA. The data belong to a study of CD8+ T cells in alopecia areata. The study's findings and limits: Scalp samples also contribute reads from the resident alphabeta T cells found in normal skin. Affected scalp, especially in alopecia totalis/universalis, had a higher clonality than normal scalp did.

RNA extraction was followed by reverse transcription into cDNA, which acted as the sequencing template. Sequenced by immunoSEQ multiplex PCR; TCRdb stores in-frame clones only, minus some. In the table there are 170,000 or so clones, around 63% of which are singletons. The chain couples TRBV7-2 to TRBJ2-4; D is possibly TRBD2 (6 bases). The sample in question was CD4+ T cells sorted from blood, obtained at week 0. The origin of this receptor is a human donor with alopecia areata. CDR3 sequence (DNA): TGTGCCAGCAGCCCCTGGGGGGACATTCAGTACTTC. This codes for CASSPWGDIQYF.